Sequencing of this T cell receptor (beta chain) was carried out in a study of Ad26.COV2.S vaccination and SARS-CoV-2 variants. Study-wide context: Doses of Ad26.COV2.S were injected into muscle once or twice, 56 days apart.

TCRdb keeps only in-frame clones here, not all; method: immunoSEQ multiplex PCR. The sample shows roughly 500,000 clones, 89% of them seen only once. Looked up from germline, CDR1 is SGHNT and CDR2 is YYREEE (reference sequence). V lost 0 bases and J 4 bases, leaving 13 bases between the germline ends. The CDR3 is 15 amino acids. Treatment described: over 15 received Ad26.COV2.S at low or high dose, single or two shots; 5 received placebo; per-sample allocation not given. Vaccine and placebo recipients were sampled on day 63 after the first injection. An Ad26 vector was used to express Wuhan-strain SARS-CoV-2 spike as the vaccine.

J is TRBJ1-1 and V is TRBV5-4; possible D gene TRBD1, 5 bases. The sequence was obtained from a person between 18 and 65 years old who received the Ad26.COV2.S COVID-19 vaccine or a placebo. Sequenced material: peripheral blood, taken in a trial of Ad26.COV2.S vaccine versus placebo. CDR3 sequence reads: CASSLGSRGGTEAFF. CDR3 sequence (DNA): TGTGCCAGCAGCTTGGGATCAAGGGGAGGCACTGAAGCTTTCTTT.